These 18 T cell receptor beta chains share one sample of origin, sequenced in a study of blood T cell repertoires in COVID-19. Repertoires were generated with immunoSEQ multiplex PCR, while TCRdb's copy carries only in-frame clones and drops some. The sample lists approximately 300,000 clones; roughly 90% were seen once. The sample was PBMCs or T cells enriched from blood (not recorded which). The receptor source for this set is a woman aged 25-40 years who had been exposed to COVID-19.

The rearrangement uses TRBV15 and TRBJ2-7; 11 nucleotides line up with TRBD1. The CDR3 totals 14 residues. Germline CDR1 LNHNV, CDR2 YYDKDF (reference sequence). Germline trimming cut 4 bases from V and 3 bases from J; bases unmatched to any gene: 2. The CDR3 reads CATSTDRGRYEQYF. The DNA for the CDR3 is TGTGCCACCAGCACGGACAGGGGGCGCTACGAGCAGTACTTC. Full variable domain (remainder filled in from reference TRBV15 and TRBJ2-7): DAMVIQNPRYQVTQFGKPVTLSCSQTLNHNVMYWYQQKSSQAPKLLFHYYDKDFNNEADTPDNFQSRRPNTSFCFLDIRSPGLGDTAMYLCATSTDRGRYEQYFGPGTRLTVT.

The chain links TRBV2 to TRBJ1-4; D not resolved. Germline V gives CDR1 SNHLY, CDR2 FYNNEI. The CDR3 has 13 amino acids. V lost 3 bases, J lost 8 bases, and 10 bases lay in between. The CDR3 here is CASSDRREEKLFF. CDR3 coding DNA: TGTGCCAGCAGTGATAGGCGGGAGGAAAAACTGTTTTTT.

CDR3 amino acids: CAIRTGGMNTEAFF. For the CDR3, the DNA is TGTGCCATCAGGACAGGGGGGATGAACACTGAAGCTTTCTTT. This chain links TRBV10-3 with TRBJ1-1; 9 nucleotides align to TRBD1. Looked up from germline, CDR1 is ENHRY and CDR2 is SYGVKD. V dropped 6 bases and J dropped 0; count of bases not matched to a gene: 2. The CDR3 consists of 14 residues.

Only one count was recorded for this clone. The V gene is TRBV6-2 or TRBV6-3, the J gene TRBJ2-6; D possibly corresponds to TRBD1 (6 bases). The CDR3 contains 18 residues. Germline V CDR1 and CDR2: MNHEY, SVGEGT. Trimming took off 5 bases at V and 2 bases at J, with 19 bases between the two ends. The CDR3 DNA is TGTGCCAGCAGTGACCGGGTACAGGGTTATACTGGGGCCAACGTCCTGACTTTC. Residues: CASSDRVQGYTGANVLTF.

The chain joins TRBV6-5 to TRBJ1-5; 8 bases are shared with TRBD1. CDR1 and CDR2 (germline): MNHEY, SVGAGI. The CDR3 contains 13 residues. J lost 6 bases, V lost 6 bases, and 4 bases had no gene match. The CDR3 loop is CASSWTGTQPQHF. The CDR3 region has the DNA TGTGCCAGCAGCTGGACAGGGACTCAGCCCCAGCATTTT.

The chain employs TRBV12-3 or TRBV12-4 and TRBJ2-3; D possibly corresponds to TRBD1 (5 bases). Trimming removed 4 bases from V and 2 bases from J, with 7 bases in between. CDR3 size: 13 residues. CDR3 protein: CASSWTNTDTQYF. The DNA for the CDR3 is TGTGCCAGCAGTTGGACAAACACAGATACGCAGTATTTT.

The chain links TRBV5-1 to TRBJ2-5, with 9 bases that match TRBD1. Per the germline V gene, CDR1 is SGHRS and CDR2 is YFSETQ. The V segment lost 4 bases and the J segment 4 bases; nucleotides outside the gene matches: 8. This CDR3 region has 15 residues. The chain's CDR3 is CASSQLPGQGETQYF. CDR3 bases: TGCGCCAGCAGCCAGCTACCGGGACAGGGAGAGACCCAGTACTTC.

The chain has TRBV7-2 and TRBJ1-5, with 8 bases matching TRBD1. V gave up 5 bases and J gave up 1 base; unmatched junction bases: 7. Germline V CDR1 and CDR2: SGHTA, FQGNSA. This CDR3 is built from 16 residues. CDR3 nucleotide sequence: TGTGCCAGCAGCAATCAGGGGGCGCCCAGCAATCAGCCCCAGCATTTT. Residues: CASSNQGAPSNQPQHF.

This rearrangement joins TRBV10-3 to TRBJ1-2; TRBD1 agrees at 7 bases. Germline CDR1 ENHRY, CDR2 SYGVKD. The CDR3 has 16 residues. V was clipped by 2 bases and J by 2 bases; unmatched bases: 8. The CDR3 sequence: CAISETRIGGNYGYTF. The CDR3 nucleotides are TGTGCCATCAGTGAGACACGGATAGGGGGCAACTATGGCTACACCTTC.

The DNA for the CDR3 is TGTGCCAGTAGTACCGGGGTCAGGGAGACCCAGTACTTC. This codes for CASSTGVRETQYF. The V gene is TRBV19, the J gene TRBJ2-5; weak D call: TRBD2 (5 bases). Germline CDR1 is LNHDA and CDR2 is SQIVND (reference sequence). Trimming left V 4 bases short and J 5 bases short, with 11 bases between. This CDR3 region has 13 residues.

The CDR3 reads CASSPATGFNQPQHF. The CDR3 region has the DNA TGTGCCAGCTCACCCGCGACGGGGTTCAATCAGCCCCAGCATTTT. The V gene is TRBV18, the J gene TRBJ1-5, with D hard to call. Trimming stripped 3 bases from V and 3 bases from J, with 12 bases between. Germline CDR1 KGHSH, CDR2 LQKENI. The CDR3 spans 15 residues.

As concerns this clone: The sample carries other DNA sequences with the same CDR3. The rearrangement uses TRBV7-2 and TRBJ1-2, with unresolved D. The V end lost 3 bases, the J end lost 4 bases, and 9 bases lay between the germline ends. Germline V gives CDR1 SGHTA, CDR2 FQGNSA. This CDR3 is built from 13 residues. This chain's CDR3 is CASSFTTGYGYTF. For the CDR3, the DNA is TGTGCCAGCAGCTTCACTACCGGCTATGGCTACACCTTC.

This chain's CDR3 is CASSLRGTTEAFF. The DNA for the CDR3 is TGTGCCAGCAGCTTACGGGGGACCACTGAAGCTTTCTTT. The chain joins TRBV7-2 to TRBJ1-1; D is possibly TRBD1 (5 bases). CDR1 and CDR2 (germline): SGHTA, FQGNSA. Trimming pared 2 bases from V and 4 bases from J, leaving 8 bases between. CDR3 length: 13 residues.

This chain connects TRBV3-1 (or the pseudogene TRBV3-2) to TRBJ1-1; D is unresolved. There are 16 residues in the CDR3. Looked up from germline, CDR1 is LGHDT and CDR2 is YNNKEL (reference sequence). Trimming shortened V by 0 bases and J by 2 bases, and 13 bases separated the two germline ends. Here the CDR3 reads CASSQDFGTFNTEAFF. The CDR3, as DNA: TGTGCCAGCAGCCAAGATTTTGGCACCTTCAACACTGAAGCTTTCTTT.

J is TRBJ1-5 and V is TRBV19, with TRBD1 as a possible D gene (6 bases). V dropped 3 bases and J dropped 4 bases, with 13 bases sitting between them. The CDR3 length is 15 residues. Per the germline V gene, CDR1 is LNHDA and CDR2 is SQIVND (reference sequence). The chain's CDR3 is CASSIGQFRNQPQHF. The DNA of the CDR3 is TGTGCCAGTAGTATCGGACAGTTTAGGAATCAGCCCCAGCATTTT.

The V and J genes are TRBV14 and TRBJ2-3, with 16 positions matching TRBD2. V dropped 4 bases and J dropped 4; count of bases not matched to a gene: 2. Germline V gene sequence: CDR1 SGHDN, CDR2 FVKESK. CDR3 length equals 16 residues. The CDR3 region is CASSLGTSGRADTQYF. CDR3 nucleotides: TGTGCCAGCAGCCTCGGGACTAGCGGGAGGGCAGATACGCAGTATTTT.

This clone has a handful of counts. The chain joins TRBV15 to TRBJ1-4; possibly TRBD1 for D (5 bases). CDR1 is LNHNV and CDR2 is YYDKDF in the germline V gene (reference sequence). The V end was cut by 1 base, the J end by 8 bases, with 14 bases between. The CDR3 loop spans 15 amino acids. The CDR3 nucleotides are TGTGCCACCAGCAGAGGGGCCAGGGAAGGAGAAAAACTGTTTTTT. It yields the protein CATSRGAREGEKLFF.

V and J are TRBV20-1 and TRBJ2-1; D is perhaps TRBD2 (6 bases). The germline gives CDR1 DFQATT, CDR2 SNEGSKA (reference sequence). The CDR3 covers 11 residues. The CDR3 protein is CSGSSYNEQFF. CDR3 sequence (DNA): TGCAGCGGGAGCTCCTACAATGAGCAGTTCTTC.